These 4 T cell receptor beta chains originate from one sample sequenced in a study of low-dose radiotherapy and immunotherapy resistance in tumors. TCRs were put through about 20 PCR cycles of amplification with Phusion. A constant-region primer and the V-primer adapter served as the primer pair. TCRdb itself ran the reads through MiXCR, one entry per CDR3 protein. This sample yields about 47,000 distinct CDR3 sequences, of which approximately 12% are seen a single time; about 6% belongs to the top ten. Time point specified: before trial treatment. The specimen comprised PBMCs, sampled before treatment. These receptors were collected from a female donor with ovarian cancer.

This clonotype has at least ten counts. This rearrangement joins TRBV30 to TRBJ2-7; TRBD2 is a possible D gene (6 bases). The CDR3 loop spans 15 amino acids. Germline V gene sequence: CDR1 GTSNPN, CDR2 SVGIG (reference sequence). Trimming cost V 2 bases and J 6 bases, with 20 bases left between them. CDR3 nucleotide sequence: TGTGCCTGGAGTTCACGGGGCGGGGTCGTCTCCGAGCAGTACTTC. The encoded protein is CAWSSRGGVVSEQYF.

This clonotype was seen at least ten times. The genes are TRBV11-1 and TRBJ2-3; 10 bases agree with TRBD2. Germline V CDR1 and CDR2: SGHAT, FQDESV (reference sequence). The CDR3 sequence is 14 residues long. Trimming cost V 2 bases and J 4 bases; bases outside gene matches: 0. This chain's CDR3 is CASSLLAGADTQYF. The DNA of the CDR3 is TGTGCCAGCAGCTTACTAGCGGGAGCAGATACGCAGTATTTT. Filled out from reference TRBV11-1 and TRBJ2-3, the complete variable domain reads EAEVAQSPRYKITEKSQAVAFWCDPISGHATLYWYRQILGQGPELLVQFQDESVVDDSQLPKDRFSAERLKGVDSTLKIQPAELGDSAMYLCASSLLAGADTQYFGPGTRLTVL.

Concerning this clonotype: A far bigger clonotype differs at one base, so this is likely a read error. V is TRBV6-8 and J is TRBJ2-1; tentatively, D is TRBD2 (7 bases). The CDR3 runs 13 residues. Germline CDR1 MNHGY, CDR2 SAAAGT. CDR3 sequence: CAIGGGGYNELFF. CDR3 sequence (DNA): TGTGCCATCGGGGGCGGGGGATACAATGAGCTGTTCTTC.

Ten or more counts support this clonotype. The chain carries TRBV7-9 and TRBJ2-3, with unresolved D. The CDR3 loop spans 14 amino acids. Germline V CDR1 and CDR2: SEHNR, FQNEAQ (reference sequence). Between the trimmed V and J ends, which lost 4 bases and 6 bases, there was a span of 14 bases. CDR3 nucleotide sequence: TGTGCCAGCAGCTCATCCGTTCCCCTCGATACGCAGTATTTT. This codes for CASSSSVPLDTQYF.